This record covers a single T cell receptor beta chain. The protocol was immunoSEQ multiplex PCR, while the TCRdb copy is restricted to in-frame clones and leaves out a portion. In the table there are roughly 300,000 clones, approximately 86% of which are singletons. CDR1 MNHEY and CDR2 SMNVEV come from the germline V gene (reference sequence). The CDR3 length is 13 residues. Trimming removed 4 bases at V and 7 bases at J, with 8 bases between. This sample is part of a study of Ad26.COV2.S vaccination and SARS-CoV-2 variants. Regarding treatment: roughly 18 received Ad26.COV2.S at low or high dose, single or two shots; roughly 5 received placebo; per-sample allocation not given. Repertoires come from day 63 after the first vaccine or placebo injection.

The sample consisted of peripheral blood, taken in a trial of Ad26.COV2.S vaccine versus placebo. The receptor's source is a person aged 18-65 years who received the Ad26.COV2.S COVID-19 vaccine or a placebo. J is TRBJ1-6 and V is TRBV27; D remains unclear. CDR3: CASSYGWNSPLHF. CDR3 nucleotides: TGTGCCAGCAGTTATGGGTGGAATTCACCCCTCCACTTT.